This T cell receptor (beta chain) was identified during a study of shared clonotypes between healthy human individuals. Data came from immunoSEQ multiplex PCR; TCRdb stores just in-frame clones and leaves some out. In the table there are 1 million to 1.3 million clones, roughly 74% of which are singletons. Germline values: CDR1 SGHRS, CDR2 YFSETQ. Trimming cost V 1 base and J 2 bases; bases outside gene matches: 5. The CDR3 totals 16 residues. The source of this sequence is a man aged 18 to 30 in good health. Some clones in this sample may be carry-over from other donors' samples. The V and J genes are TRBV5-1 and TRBJ1-5; 8 positions match TRBD1. The sequenced material came from memory CD4+ T cells from PBMCs. As for subset: CD45RA-negative fraction. CDR3: CASSLSGTGRNQPQHF. For the CDR3, the DNA is TGCGCCAGCAGCTTGTCCGGGACAGGCCGCAATCAGCCCCAGCATTTT.